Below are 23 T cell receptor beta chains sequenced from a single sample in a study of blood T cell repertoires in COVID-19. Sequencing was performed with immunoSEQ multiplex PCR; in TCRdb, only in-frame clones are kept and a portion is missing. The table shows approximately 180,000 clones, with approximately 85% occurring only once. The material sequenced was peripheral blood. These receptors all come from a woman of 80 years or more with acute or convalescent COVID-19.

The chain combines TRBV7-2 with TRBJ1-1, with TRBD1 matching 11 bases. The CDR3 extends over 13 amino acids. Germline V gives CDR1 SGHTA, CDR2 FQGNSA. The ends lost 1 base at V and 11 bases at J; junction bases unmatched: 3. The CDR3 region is CASSLGTGGHAFF. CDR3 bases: TGTGCCAGCAGCTTAGGGACAGGGGGCCATGCTTTCTTT.

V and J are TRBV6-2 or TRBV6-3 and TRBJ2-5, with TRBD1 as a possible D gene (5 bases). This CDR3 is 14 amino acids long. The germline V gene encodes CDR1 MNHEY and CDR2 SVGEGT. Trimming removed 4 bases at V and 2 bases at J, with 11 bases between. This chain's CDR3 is CASSSGAPQETQYF. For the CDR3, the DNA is TGTGCCAGCAGTTCTGGGGCCCCTCAAGAGACCCAGTACTTC.

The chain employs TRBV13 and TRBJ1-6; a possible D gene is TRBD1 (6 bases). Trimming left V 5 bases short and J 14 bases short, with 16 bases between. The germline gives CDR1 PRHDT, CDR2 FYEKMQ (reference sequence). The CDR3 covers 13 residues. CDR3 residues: CASSQGPLLALHF. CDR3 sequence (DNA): TGTGCCAGCAGCCAGGGGCCCTTATTAGCCCTCCACTTT.

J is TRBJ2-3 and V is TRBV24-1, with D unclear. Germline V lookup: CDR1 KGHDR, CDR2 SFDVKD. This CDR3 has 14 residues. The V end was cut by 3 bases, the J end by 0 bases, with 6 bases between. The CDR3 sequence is CATSDTRSTDTQYF. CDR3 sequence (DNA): TGTGCCACCAGTGATACCCGGAGCACAGATACGCAGTATTTT.

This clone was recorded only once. The CDR3 region has the DNA TGCGCCAGCAGTTCCGACCGGGACAGGGTAGAGGAGACCCAGTACTTC. It is translated as CASSSDRDRVEETQYF. The chain couples TRBV10-1 to TRBJ2-5; 9 bases match TRBD1. The V gene end was trimmed by 5 bases and the J gene end by 5 bases; junction bases not matched to a gene: 12. Germline assignment: CDR1 WNHNN and CDR2 SYGVQD (reference sequence). The CDR3 contains 16 residues.

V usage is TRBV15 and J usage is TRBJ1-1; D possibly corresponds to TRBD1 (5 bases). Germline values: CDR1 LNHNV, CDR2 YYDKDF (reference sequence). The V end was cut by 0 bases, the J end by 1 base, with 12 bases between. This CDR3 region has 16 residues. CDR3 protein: CATSRDPQGGNTEAFF. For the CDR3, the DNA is TGTGCCACCAGCAGAGATCCTCAGGGCGGGAACACTGAAGCTTTCTTT. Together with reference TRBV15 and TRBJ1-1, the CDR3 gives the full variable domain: DAMVIQNPRYQVTQFGKPVTLSCSQTLNHNVMYWYQQKSSQAPKLLFHYYDKDFNNEADTPDNFQSRRPNTSFCFLDIRSPGLGDTAMYLCATSRDPQGGNTEAFFGQGTRLTVV.

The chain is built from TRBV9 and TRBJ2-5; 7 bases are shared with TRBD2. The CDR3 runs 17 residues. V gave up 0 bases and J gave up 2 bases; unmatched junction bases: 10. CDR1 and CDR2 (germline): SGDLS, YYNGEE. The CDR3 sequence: CASSVGVAGDGQETQYF. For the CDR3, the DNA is TGTGCCAGCAGCGTAGGCGTGGCGGGGGATGGGCAAGAGACCCAGTACTTC. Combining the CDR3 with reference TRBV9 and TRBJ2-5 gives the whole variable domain DSGVTQTPKHLITATGQRVTLRCSPRSGDLSVYWYQQSLDQGLQFLIQYYNGEERAKGNILERFSAQQFPDLHSELNLSSLELGDSALYFCASSVGVAGDGQETQYFGPGTRLLVL.

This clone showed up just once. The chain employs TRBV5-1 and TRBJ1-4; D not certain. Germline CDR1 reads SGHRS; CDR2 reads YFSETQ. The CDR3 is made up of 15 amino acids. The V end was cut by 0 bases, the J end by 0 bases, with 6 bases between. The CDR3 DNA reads TGCGCCAGCAGCTTGGATCCAGCAACTAATGAAAAACTGTTTTTT. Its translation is CASSLDPATNEKLFF.

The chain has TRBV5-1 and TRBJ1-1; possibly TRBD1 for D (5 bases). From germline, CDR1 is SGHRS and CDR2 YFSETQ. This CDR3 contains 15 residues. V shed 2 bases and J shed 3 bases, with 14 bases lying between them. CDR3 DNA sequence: TGCGCCAGCAGCTTAGTCCTCACAGGAGACACTGAAGCTTTCTTT. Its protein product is CASSLVLTGDTEAFF.

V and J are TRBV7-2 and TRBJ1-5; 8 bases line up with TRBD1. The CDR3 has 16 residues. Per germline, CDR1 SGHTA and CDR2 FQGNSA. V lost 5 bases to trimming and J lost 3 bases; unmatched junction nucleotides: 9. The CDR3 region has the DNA TGTGCCAGCAGCCACCAAGACAGGGGCCCCAATCAGCCCCAGCATTTT. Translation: CASSHQDRGPNQPQHF.

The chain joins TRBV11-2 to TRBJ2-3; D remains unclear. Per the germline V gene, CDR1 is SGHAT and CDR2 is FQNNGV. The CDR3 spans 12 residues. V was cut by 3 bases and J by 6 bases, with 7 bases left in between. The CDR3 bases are TGTGCCAGCAGCTTCTCGAGGGATACGCAGTATTTT. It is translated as CASSFSRDTQYF.

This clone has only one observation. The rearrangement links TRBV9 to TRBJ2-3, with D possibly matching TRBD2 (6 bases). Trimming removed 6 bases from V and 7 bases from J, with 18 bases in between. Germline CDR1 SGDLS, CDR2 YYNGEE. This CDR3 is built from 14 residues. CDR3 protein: CASTQNGGAHTQYF. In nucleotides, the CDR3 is TGTGCCAGCACCCAAAACGGGGGTGCTCATACGCAGTATTTT.

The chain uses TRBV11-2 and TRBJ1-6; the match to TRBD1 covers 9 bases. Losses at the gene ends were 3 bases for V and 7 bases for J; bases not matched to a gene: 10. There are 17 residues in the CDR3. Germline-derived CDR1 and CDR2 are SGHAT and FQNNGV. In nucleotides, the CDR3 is TGTGCCAGCAGCTTCGGGACAGGGATGGGTCGGAATTCACCCCTCCACTTT. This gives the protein CASSFGTGMGRNSPLHF.

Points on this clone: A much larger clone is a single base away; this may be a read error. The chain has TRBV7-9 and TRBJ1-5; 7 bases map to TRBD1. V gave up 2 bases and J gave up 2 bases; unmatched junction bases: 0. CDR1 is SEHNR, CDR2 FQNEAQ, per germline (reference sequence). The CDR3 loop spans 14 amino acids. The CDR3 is CASSLTGGNQPQHF. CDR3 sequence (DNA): TGTGCCAGCAGCTTAACAGGGGGCAATCAGCCCCAGCATTTT.

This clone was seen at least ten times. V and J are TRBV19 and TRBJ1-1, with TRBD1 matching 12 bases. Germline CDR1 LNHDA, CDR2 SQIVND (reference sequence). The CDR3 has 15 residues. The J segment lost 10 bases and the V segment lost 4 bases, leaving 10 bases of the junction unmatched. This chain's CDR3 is CASSTLRDRGRRAFF. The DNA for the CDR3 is TGTGCCAGTAGTACCCTGAGGGACAGGGGGCGGAGAGCTTTCTTT.

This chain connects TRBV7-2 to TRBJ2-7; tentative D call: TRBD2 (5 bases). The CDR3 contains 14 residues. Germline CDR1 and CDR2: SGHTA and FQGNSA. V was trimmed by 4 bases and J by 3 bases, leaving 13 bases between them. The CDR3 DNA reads TGTGCCAGCAGCTCCCAAGCGGAAAACTACGAGCAGTACTTC. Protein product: CASSSQAENYEQYF.

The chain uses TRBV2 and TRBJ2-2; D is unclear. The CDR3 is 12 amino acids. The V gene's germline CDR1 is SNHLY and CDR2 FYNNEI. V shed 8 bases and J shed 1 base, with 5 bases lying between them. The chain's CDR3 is CASLMNTGELFF. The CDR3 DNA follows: TGTGCCAGCCTAATGAACACCGGGGAGCTGTTTTTT. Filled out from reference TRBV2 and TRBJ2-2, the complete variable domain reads EPEVTQTPSHQVTQMGQEVILRCVPISNHLYFYWYRQILGQKVEFLVSFYNNEISEKSEIFDDQFSVERPDGSNFTLKIRSTKLEDSAMYFCASLMNTGELFFGEGSRLTVL.

CDR3 sequence reads: CASSRGGSGGEQYF. The CDR3 nucleotides are TGTGCCAGCAGCCGCGGAGGATCTGGAGGCGAGCAGTACTTC. This rearrangement joins TRBV4-2 to TRBJ2-7, with a possible D match to TRBD2 (5 bases). V was cut by 4 bases and J by 6 bases, with 16 bases left in between. The germline gives CDR1 LGHNA, CDR2 YNFKEQ. The CDR3 covers 14 residues.

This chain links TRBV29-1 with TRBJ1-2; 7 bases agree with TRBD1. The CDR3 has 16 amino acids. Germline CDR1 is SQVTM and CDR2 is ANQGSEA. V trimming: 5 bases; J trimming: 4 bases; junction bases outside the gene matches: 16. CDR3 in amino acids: CSVPSVGGQTPYGYTF. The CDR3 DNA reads TGCAGCGTTCCCTCGGTCGGGGGACAGACTCCCTATGGCTACACCTTC. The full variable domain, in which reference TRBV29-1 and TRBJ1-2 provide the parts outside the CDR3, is SAVISQKPSRDICQRGTSLTIQCQVDSQVTMMFWYRQQPGQSLTLIATANQGSEATYESGFVIDKFPISRPNLTFSTLTVSNMSPEDSSIYLCSVPSVGGQTPYGYTFGSGTRLTVV.

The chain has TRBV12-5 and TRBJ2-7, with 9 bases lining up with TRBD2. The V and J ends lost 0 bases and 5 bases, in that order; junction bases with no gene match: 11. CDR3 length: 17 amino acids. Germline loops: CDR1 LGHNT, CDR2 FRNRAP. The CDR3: CASGLVRGLAGIDEQYF. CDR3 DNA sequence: TGTGCTAGTGGTTTGGTACGAGGGCTAGCGGGAATCGACGAGCAGTACTTC.

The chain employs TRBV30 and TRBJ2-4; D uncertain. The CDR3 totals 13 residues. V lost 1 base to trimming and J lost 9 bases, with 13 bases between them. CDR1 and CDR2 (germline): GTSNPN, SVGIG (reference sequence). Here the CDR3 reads CAWSGQVPTIQYF. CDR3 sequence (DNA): TGTGCCTGGAGTGGGCAGGTTCCTACCATTCAGTACTTC.

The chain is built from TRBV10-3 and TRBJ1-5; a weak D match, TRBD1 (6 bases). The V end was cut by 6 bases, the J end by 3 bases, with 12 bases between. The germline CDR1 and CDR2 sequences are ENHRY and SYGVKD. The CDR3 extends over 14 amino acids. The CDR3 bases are TGTGCCATCAGCCCTGACAGGATCAATCAGCCCCAGCATTTT. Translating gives CAISPDRINQPQHF.

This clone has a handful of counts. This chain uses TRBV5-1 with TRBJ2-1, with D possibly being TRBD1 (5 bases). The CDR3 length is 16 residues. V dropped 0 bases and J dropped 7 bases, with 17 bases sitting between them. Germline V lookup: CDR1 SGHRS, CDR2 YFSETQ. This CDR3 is CASSLDPGMGGNEQFF. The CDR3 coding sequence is TGCGCCAGCAGCTTGGATCCAGGGATGGGTGGGAATGAGCAGTTCTTC.